The sequence of this T cell receptor (beta chain) was determined in a study of blood T cell repertoires in COVID-19 (dated by TCRdb to 2018 to 2020). In the study overall: Collaborator samples came from the United States, Italy and Spain and covered acute and convalescent phases of COVID-19. The material from the prospective study consisted of cDNA or gDNA derived from T cells, B-cell-depleted T cells, or PBMCs. Subjects who had been exposed to COVID-19, were actively infected with it, or had recovered from it provided the deeply sampled blood TCRbeta repertoires that made up the dataset. The repertoires were released in a freely available public database meant as a resource for research on the immune response to SARS-CoV-2. Samples came from the ongoing ImmuneRACE study (first 160 participants) plus 1,254 subjects from 6 global collaborators. The sample metadata nearly always contained a de-identified subject ID, COVID-19 status, age in years and sex. Where HLA class I and class II types were available, the types were taken from metadata supplied by the sample provider, not from assay-based typing.

The immunoSEQ Assay, a bias-controlled multiplex PCR, was used to amplify TCRbeta CDR3 regions from genomic DNA. Per the original workflow: The number of nucleated cells in each sample was estimated by amplification of reference gene primers within the assay. To quantify the absolute abundance of each unique TCRbeta CDR3 rearrangement, sequence reads were collapsed and filtered. For each sample, productive Simpson clonality was calculated as the square root of Simpson's diversity index over productive rearrangements. TCRdb stores this immuneACCESS table with in-frame sequences only. Part of the clones is absent; in the studies checked, under half of the shortfall reflects unresolved V genes, and no reason is known for the rest. V and J calls and clone size come straight from that table; D and trimming were deduced from the DNA. For this sample the table gives about 36,000 clones, of which 90% were detected only once. Around 25% of the sample is held by the ten biggest clonotypes.

Study-wide findings and limitations: The amount of clinical and demographic metadata varied by source and participant and was provided uncurated.

The collaborating institutions used their own protocols to collect whole blood in K2EDTA tubes. For TCRbeta analysis, collaborators shipped samples in one of three forms: frozen whole blood, isolated PBMCs, or DNA extracted from either of those sample types. CDR1 and CDR2, looked up from the germline V gene, are SGHVS and FQNEAQ. CDR3 length: 14 amino acids, cysteine to phenylalanine. Kept here is only the CDR3 DNA, which spans 42 bases and is read in frame from base 1. As to this clone: This clone's antigen is unknown. Per-base quality was not reported, and no clone a single base away is much larger than it.

The source is a man aged 55 to 70 with active or convalescent COVID-19. This chain joins TRBV7-8 to TRBJ2-3, with TRBD2 identical over 13 junction bases. The specimen was peripheral blood. The nucleotides are TGTGCTTCTTTACTAGCGGGGGGGCATGGTACGCAGTATTTT. Protein translation: CASLLAGGHGTQYF.